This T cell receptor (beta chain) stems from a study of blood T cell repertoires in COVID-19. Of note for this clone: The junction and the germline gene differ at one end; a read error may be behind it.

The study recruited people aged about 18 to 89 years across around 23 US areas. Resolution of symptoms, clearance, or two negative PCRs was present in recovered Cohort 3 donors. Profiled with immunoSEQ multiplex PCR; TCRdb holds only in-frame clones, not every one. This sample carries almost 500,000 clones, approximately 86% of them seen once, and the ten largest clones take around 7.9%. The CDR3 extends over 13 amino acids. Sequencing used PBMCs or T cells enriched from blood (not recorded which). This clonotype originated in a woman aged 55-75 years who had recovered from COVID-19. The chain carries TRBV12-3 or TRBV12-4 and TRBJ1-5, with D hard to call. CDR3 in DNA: TGTGCCAACAGTTTGACGGGGAATCAGCCCCAGCATTTT. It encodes CANSLTGNQPQHF.